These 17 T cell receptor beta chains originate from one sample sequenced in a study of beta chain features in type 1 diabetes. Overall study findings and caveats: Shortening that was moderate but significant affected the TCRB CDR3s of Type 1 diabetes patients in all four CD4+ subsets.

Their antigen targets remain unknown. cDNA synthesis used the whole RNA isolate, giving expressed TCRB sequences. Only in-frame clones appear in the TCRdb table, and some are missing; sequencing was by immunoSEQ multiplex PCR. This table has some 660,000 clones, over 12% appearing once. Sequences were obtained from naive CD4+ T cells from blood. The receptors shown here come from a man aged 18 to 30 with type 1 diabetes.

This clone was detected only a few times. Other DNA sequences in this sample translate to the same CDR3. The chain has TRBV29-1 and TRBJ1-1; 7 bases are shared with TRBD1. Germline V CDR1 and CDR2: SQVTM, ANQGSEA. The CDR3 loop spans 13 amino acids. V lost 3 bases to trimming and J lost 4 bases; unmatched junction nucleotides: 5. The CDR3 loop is CSVEAQGGTEAFF. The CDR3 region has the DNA TGCAGCGTTGAGGCTCAGGGGGGCACTGAAGCTTTCTTT. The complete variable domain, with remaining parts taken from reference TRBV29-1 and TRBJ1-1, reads SAVISQKPSRDICQRGTSLTIQCQVDSQVTMMFWYRQQPGQSLTLIATANQGSEATYESGFVIDKFPISRPNLTFSTLTVSNMSPEDSSIYLCSVEAQGGTEAFFGQGTRLTVV.

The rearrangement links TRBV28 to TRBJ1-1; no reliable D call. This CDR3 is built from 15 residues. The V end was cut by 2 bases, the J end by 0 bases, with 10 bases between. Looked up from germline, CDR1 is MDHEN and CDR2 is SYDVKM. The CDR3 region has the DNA TGTGCCAGCAGTTTAGGAGGAGTTATGAACACTGAAGCTTTCTTT. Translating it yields CASSLGGVMNTEAFF.

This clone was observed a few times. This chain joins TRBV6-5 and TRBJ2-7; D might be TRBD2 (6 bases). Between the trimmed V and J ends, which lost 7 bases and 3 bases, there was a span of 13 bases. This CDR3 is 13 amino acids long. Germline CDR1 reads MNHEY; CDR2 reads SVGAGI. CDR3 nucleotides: TGTGCCAGCACCCCCGCGGGGTTCTACGAGCAGTACTTC. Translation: CASTPAGFYEQYF.

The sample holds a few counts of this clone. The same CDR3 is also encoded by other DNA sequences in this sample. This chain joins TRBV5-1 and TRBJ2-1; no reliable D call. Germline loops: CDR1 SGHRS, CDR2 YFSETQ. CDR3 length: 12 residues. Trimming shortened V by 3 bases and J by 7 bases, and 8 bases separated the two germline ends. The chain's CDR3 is CASSSQGNEQFF. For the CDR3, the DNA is TGCGCCAGCAGCTCACAAGGGAATGAGCAGTTCTTC.

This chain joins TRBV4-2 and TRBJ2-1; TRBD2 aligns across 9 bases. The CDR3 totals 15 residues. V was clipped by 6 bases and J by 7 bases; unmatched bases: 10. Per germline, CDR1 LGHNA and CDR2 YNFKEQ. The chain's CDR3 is CASSSSGGTYNEQFF. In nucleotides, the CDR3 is TGTGCCAGCAGTAGTAGCGGGGGAACATATAATGAGCAGTTCTTC.

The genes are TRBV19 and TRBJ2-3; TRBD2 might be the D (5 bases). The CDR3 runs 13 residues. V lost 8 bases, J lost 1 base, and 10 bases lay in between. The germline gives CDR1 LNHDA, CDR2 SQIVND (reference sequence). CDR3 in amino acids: CASRQEGTDTQYF. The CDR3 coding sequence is TGTGCCAGTCGTCAGGAGGGCACAGATACGCAGTATTTT.

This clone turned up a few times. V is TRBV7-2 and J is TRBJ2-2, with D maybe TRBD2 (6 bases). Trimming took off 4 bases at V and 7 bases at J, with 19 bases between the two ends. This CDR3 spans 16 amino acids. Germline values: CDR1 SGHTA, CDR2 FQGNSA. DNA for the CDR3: TGTGCCAGCAGCTCCCGGAGAGAGCGGCGGGGCGGGGAGCTGTTTTTT. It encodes CASSSRRERRGGELFF.

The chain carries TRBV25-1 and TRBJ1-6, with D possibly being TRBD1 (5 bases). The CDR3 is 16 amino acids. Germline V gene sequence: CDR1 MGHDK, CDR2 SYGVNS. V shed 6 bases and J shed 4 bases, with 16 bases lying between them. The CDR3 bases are TGTGCCAGCAGCCCTACTGGGGGGTTATATAATTCACCCCTCCACTTT. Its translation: CASSPTGGLYNSPLHF.

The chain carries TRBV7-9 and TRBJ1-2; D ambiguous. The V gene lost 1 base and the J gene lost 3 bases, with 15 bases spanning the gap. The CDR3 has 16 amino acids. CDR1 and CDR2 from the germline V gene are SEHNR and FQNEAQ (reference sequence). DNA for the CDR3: TGTGCCAGCAGCTTAGGGTTACAAGGAGAGGACTATGGCTACACCTTC. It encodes CASSLGLQGEDYGYTF.

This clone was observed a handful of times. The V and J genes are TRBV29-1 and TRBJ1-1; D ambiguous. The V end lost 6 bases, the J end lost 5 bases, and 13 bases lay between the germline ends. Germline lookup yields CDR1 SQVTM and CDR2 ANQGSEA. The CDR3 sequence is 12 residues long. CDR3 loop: CSVGPSGTEAFF. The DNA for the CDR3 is TGCAGCGTAGGCCCTTCGGGGACTGAAGCTTTCTTT. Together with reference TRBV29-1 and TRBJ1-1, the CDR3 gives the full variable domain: SAVISQKPSRDICQRGTSLTIQCQVDSQVTMMFWYRQQPGQSLTLIATANQGSEATYESGFVIDKFPISRPNLTFSTLTVSNMSPEDSSIYLCSVGPSGTEAFFGQGTRLTVV.

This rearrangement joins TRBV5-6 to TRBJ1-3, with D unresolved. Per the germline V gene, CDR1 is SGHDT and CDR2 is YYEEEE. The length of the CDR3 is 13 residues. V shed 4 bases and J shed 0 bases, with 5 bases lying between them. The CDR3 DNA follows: TGTGCCAGCAGCCCAGCCTCTGGAAACACCATATATTTT. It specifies CASSPASGNTIYF.

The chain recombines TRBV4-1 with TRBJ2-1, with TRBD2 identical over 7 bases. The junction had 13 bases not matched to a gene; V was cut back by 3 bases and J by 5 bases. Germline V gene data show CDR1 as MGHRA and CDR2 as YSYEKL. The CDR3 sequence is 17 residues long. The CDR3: CASSQNPSGIRNNEQFF. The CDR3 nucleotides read TGCGCCAGCAGCCAGAACCCAAGCGGGATACGGAACAATGAGCAGTTCTTC.

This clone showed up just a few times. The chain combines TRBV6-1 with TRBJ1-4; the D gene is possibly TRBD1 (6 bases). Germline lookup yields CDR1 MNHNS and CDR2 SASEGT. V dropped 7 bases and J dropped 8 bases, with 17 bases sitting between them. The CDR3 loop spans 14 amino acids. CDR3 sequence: CASTQGGLDEKLFF. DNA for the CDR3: TGTGCCAGCACTCAAGGGGGGTTGGACGAAAAACTGTTTTTT.

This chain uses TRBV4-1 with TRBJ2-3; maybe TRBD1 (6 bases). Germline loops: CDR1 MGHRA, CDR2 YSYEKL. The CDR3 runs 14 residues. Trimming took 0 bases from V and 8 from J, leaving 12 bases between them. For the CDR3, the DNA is TGCGCCAGCAGCCAAGACGGACAGTCCGGTACGCAGTATTTT. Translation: CASSQDGQSGTQYF.

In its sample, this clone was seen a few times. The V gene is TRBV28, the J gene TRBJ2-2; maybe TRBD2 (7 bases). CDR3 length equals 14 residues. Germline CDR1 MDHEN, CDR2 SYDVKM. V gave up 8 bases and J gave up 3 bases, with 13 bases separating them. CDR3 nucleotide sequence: TGTGCCAGCTTGGGAGGGACATACACCGGGGAGCTGTTTTTT. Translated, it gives CASLGGTYTGELFF.

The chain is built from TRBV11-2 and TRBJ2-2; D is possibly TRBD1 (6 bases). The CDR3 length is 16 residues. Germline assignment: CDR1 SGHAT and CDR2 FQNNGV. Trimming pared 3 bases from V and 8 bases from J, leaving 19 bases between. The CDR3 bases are TGTGCCAGCAGCTTTCCCGGGACACCCGCTAGGGGGGAGCTGTTTTTT. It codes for CASSFPGTPARGELFF.

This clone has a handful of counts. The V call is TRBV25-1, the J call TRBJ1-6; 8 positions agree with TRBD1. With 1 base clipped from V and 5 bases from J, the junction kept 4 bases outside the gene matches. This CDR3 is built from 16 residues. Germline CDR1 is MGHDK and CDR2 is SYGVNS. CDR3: CASSEWRTGNNSPLHF. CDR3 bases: TGTGCCAGCAGTGAATGGCGGACAGGGAATAATTCACCCCTCCACTTT.